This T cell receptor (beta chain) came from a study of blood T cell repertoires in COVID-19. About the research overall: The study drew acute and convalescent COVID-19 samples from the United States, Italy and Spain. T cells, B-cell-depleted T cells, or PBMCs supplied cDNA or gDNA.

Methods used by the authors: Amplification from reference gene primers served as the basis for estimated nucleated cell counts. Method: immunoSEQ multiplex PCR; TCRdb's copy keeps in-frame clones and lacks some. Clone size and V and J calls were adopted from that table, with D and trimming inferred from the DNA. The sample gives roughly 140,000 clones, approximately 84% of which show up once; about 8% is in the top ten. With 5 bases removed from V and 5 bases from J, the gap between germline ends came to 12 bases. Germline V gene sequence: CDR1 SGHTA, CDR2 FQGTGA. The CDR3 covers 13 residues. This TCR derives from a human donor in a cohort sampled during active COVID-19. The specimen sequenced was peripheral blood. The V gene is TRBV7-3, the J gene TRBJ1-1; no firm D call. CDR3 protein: CASSARWSTEAFF. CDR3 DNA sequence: TGTGCCAGCAGCGCAAGATGGAGTACTGAAGCTTTCTTT.